A single sample is the source of the 2 T cell receptor beta chains below, sequenced in a study of regulatory T cells in long-lasting Graves disease. According to the study, TCR beta libraries were built with iRepertoire HTBI primers and CDR3-region Arm-PCR. TCRdb used MiXCR to reprocess the multiplex PCR reads, holding one entry per CDR3 protein. Of approximately 400,000 distinct CDR3 sequences listed, approximately 16% are singletons. The time point denotes: newly diagnosed GD, antithyroid drugs for less than 3 months. Following extraction of RNA from PBMCs, that RNA was used to make the TCR library. The data also belong to a second study, concerning T cells in Graves' hyperthyroidism and ophthalmopathy.

Sequences were derived from peripheral blood mononuclear cells (PBMCs), sampled at new diagnosis, from a patient treated with antithyroid drugs. These receptors originate from a middle-aged woman with Graves disease.

On this clonotype: A much larger clone lies a single base off, so this may be a read error. V gene TRBV7-8 combines with J gene TRBJ2-7; D not certain. The germline gives CDR1 SGHVS, CDR2 FQNEAQ. This CDR3 comprises 15 residues. CDR3 sequence: CASSLRRSETYERYF. Written as DNA, the CDR3 is TGTGCCAGCAGCCTTCGCCGAAGTGAAACCTACGAGCGGTACTTC.

A few counts support this clonotype. The chain couples TRBV19 to TRBJ2-7; D unclear. CDR1 LNHDA and CDR2 SQIVND come from the germline V gene (reference sequence). The V end was cut by 3 bases, the J end by 8 bases, with 14 bases between. CDR3 length: 13 residues. The CDR3, as DNA: TGTGCCAGTAGTATTGAGTTCCCCGGACAGCAGTACTTC. It yields the protein CASSIEFPGQQYF.